The 25 T cell receptor beta chains reported below all come from one sample, sequenced in a study of CD8 T cell repertoires and HIV-1 epitope variants. Produced via immunoSEQ multiplex PCR; TCRdb's table is partial and in-frame only. The sample comprises tens of thousands of clones, almost 75% of which are singletons, and roughly 24% rests with the top ten. The sequenced sample consisted of uncultured baseline CD8+ T cells from peripheral blood mononuclear cells (PBMCs). Receptors were obtained from a male donor with HIV.

The rearrangement links TRBV6-4 to TRBJ1-5, with D perhaps TRBD1 (6 bases). CDR1 MRHNA and CDR2 SNTAGT come from the germline V gene. Trimming took off 6 bases at V and 7 bases at J, with 16 bases between the two ends. This CDR3 spans 14 amino acids. The CDR3 sequence: CASSLQGFGQPQHF. CDR3 coding DNA: TGTGCCAGCAGCCTACAGGGATTTGGGCAGCCCCAGCATTTT.

This chain connects TRBV15 to TRBJ2-7; no firm D call. The V gene lost 0 bases and the J gene lost 1 base, with 7 bases spanning the gap. This CDR3 has 14 residues. From germline, CDR1 is LNHNV and CDR2 YYDKDF (reference sequence). The CDR3 loop reads CATSRDGPSYEQYF. CDR3 DNA: TGTGCCACCAGCAGAGACGGGCCTTCCTACGAGCAGTACTTC.

The chain recombines TRBV27 with TRBJ1-5; no firm D call. CDR3 length equals 15 residues. V dropped 3 bases and J dropped 4 bases, with 13 bases sitting between them. The germline gives CDR1 MNHEY, CDR2 SMNVEV (reference sequence). The CDR3, as DNA: TGTGCCAGCAGTTTGACGTCCTGGGCTAATCAGCCCCAGCATTTT. Amino acid sequence: CASSLTSWANQPQHF.

J is TRBJ1-5 and V is TRBV5-1, with a weak D call TRBD1 (5 bases). The CDR3 has 13 residues. V lost 7 bases, J lost 4 bases, and 12 bases lay in between. Germline V gene sequence: CDR1 SGHRS, CDR2 YFSETQ. The chain's CDR3 is CASGEGPNQPQHF. The CDR3 DNA follows: TGCGCCAGCGGGGAGGGGCCGAATCAGCCCCAGCATTTT.

The chain employs TRBV28 and TRBJ2-1, with 10 positions matching TRBD2. The germline V gene has CDR1 MDHEN and CDR2 SYDVKM. This CDR3 region has 14 residues. Trimming removed 4 bases from V and 14 bases from J; junction bases left unmatched: 11. DNA for the CDR3: TGTGCCAGCAGTTCAGCGGGTCTAGCGGGAGTGGAGTTCTTC. Protein sequence: CASSSAGLAGVEFF.

This chain joins TRBV4-1 and TRBJ2-2, with TRBD2 matching over 9 bases. The CDR3 is 14 residues long. The junction had 0 bases not matched to a gene; V was cut back by 2 bases and J by 5 bases. CDR1 and CDR2 (germline): MGHRA, YSYEKL. CDR3 protein: CASSQLAGTGELFF. The CDR3 region has the DNA TGCGCCAGCAGCCAACTAGCGGGGACCGGGGAGCTGTTTTTT.

In its sample, this clone was seen a few times. This sequence joins TRBV6-4 and TRBJ1-4; D uncertain. The germline V gene has CDR1 MRHNA and CDR2 SNTAGT. The CDR3 length is 13 residues. Between the trimmed V and J ends, which lost 9 bases and 7 bases, there was a span of 15 bases. The CDR3 coding sequence is TGTGCCAGACGAAAAATGACATTTGAAAAACTGTTTTTT. The encoded protein is CARRKMTFEKLFF.

The gene calls are TRBV5-4 and TRBJ2-5; no clear D gene. CDR1 and CDR2 from the germline V gene are SGHNT and YYREEE (reference sequence). The CDR3 is made up of 11 amino acids. Trimming took off 2 bases at V and 5 bases at J, with 4 bases between the two ends. In DNA form, the CDR3 reads TGTGCCAGCAGCTTAAAGGAGACCCAGTACTTC. Translation: CASSLKETQYF.

The J gene is TRBJ1-4, the V gene TRBV6-5; D gene uncertain. Trimming took off 7 bases at V and 8 bases at J, with 17 bases between the two ends. CDR1 and CDR2 from the germline V gene are MNHEY and SVGAGI. This CDR3 is built from 14 residues. The CDR3, as DNA: TGTGCCAGCACCATAACCGAGGGTGGCGAAAAACTGTTTTTT. Amino acids: CASTITEGGEKLFF.

The chain recombines TRBV6-5 with TRBJ1-2; TRBD1 agrees at 9 bases. CDR3 size: 13 residues. Trimming at V came to 6 bases and at J to 6 bases, leaving 5 bases not matched to a gene. Germline CDR1 is MNHEY and CDR2 is SVGAGI. DNA of the CDR3: TGTGCCAGCAGCGAACAGGGGGCAGATGGCTACACCTTC. It is translated as CASSEQGADGYTF.

The chain carries TRBV19 and TRBJ2-7; TRBD1 matches at 7 bases. CDR3 length equals 14 residues. With V trimmed by 5 bases and J by 7 bases, 11 bases remained unmatched. Germline CDR1 and CDR2: LNHDA and SQIVND (reference sequence). This CDR3 is CASSGGQVVGEQYF. CDR3 nucleotides: TGTGCCAGTAGTGGAGGACAGGTGGTAGGGGAGCAGTACTTC.

The chain joins TRBV28 to TRBJ1-5; D possibly corresponds to TRBD1 (5 bases). The CDR3 is 14 residues long. CDR1 is MDHEN and CDR2 is SYDVKM in the germline V gene. V dropped 4 bases and J dropped 3 bases, with 10 bases sitting between them. The DNA of the CDR3 is TGTGCCAGCAGTTCCGGGGGTTCCAATCAGCCCCAGCATTTT. Translated, it gives CASSSGGSNQPQHF. Complete variable domain (other parts from reference TRBV28 and TRBJ1-5): DVKVTQSSRYLVKRTGEKVFLECVQDMDHENMFWYRQDPGLGLRLIYFSYDVKMKEKGDIPEGYSVSREKKERFSLILESASTNQTSMYLCASSSGGSNQPQHFGDGTRLSIL.

This chain uses TRBV7-9 with TRBJ2-7; the D gene is possibly TRBD1 (7 bases). CDR1 and CDR2 (germline): SEHNR, FQNEAQ (reference sequence). The length of the CDR3 is 14 residues. V lost 4 bases, J lost 3 bases, and 13 bases lay in between. The chain's CDR3 is CASSSGRDSYEQYF. As DNA, the CDR3 is TGTGCCAGCAGCTCCGGGCGGGACAGCTACGAGCAGTACTTC.

The chain combines TRBV29-1 with TRBJ2-3; TRBD2 aligns across 11 bases. There are 18 residues in the CDR3. The V and J ends lost 1 base and 0 bases, in that order; junction bases with no gene match: 9. Germline CDR1 is SQVTM and CDR2 is ANQGSEA. The CDR3 protein is CSVEGDGTSGLSTDTQYF. CDR3 DNA: TGCAGCGTTGAAGGGGATGGGACTAGCGGTCTGAGCACAGATACGCAGTATTTT.

Regarding this clone: The sample has other DNA sequences that encode this CDR3 too. The chain couples TRBV5-1 to TRBJ2-7, with no clear D. Germline values: CDR1 SGHRS, CDR2 YFSETQ. V gave up 3 bases and J gave up 2 bases, with 12 bases separating them. CDR3 length equals 14 residues. The CDR3, as DNA: TGCGCCAGCAGCTCCGCCGCCGGCACCTACGAGCAGTACTTC. It specifies CASSSAAGTYEQYF. The full variable domain, completed using reference TRBV5-1 and TRBJ2-7, is KAGVTQTPRYLIKTRGQQVTLSCSPISGHRSVSWYQQTPGQGLQFLFEYFSETQRNKGNFPGRFSGRQFSNSRSEMNVSTLELGDSALYLCASSSAAGTYEQYFGPGTRLTVT.

The rearrangement joins TRBV7-3 to TRBJ2-3; 10 bases map to TRBD1. V lost 5 bases to trimming and J lost 1 base; unmatched junction nucleotides: 3. The length of the CDR3 is 15 residues. Germline assignment: CDR1 SGHTA and CDR2 FQGTGA. The CDR3 sequence: CASSDGTGGTDTQYF. In DNA form, the CDR3 reads TGTGCCAGCAGCGACGGGACAGGGGGCACAGATACGCAGTATTTT. The full variable domain, completed using reference TRBV7-3 and TRBJ2-3, is GAGVSQTPSNKVTEKGKYVELRCDPISGHTALYWYRQSLGQGPEFLIYFQGTGAADDSGLPNDRFFAVRPEGSVSTLKIQRTERGDSAVYLCASSDGTGGTDTQYFGPGTRLTVL.

The chain couples TRBV7-9 to TRBJ1-1; D not resolved. The germline gives CDR1 SEHNR, CDR2 FQNEAQ (reference sequence). The CDR3 has 13 residues. V lost 5 bases, J lost 1 base, and 8 bases lay in between. For the CDR3, the DNA is TGTGCCAGCAGCCCGCGGGGGAACACTGAAGCTTTCTTT. Residues: CASSPRGNTEAFF.

This clone was detected once. The chain carries TRBV25-1 and TRBJ2-5, with D perhaps matching TRBD1 (7 bases). Germline CDR1 and CDR2: MGHDK and SYGVNS. This CDR3 has 15 residues. Trimming removed 1 base at V and 5 bases at J, with 14 bases between. For the CDR3, the DNA is TGTGCCAGCAGTGAATTGGAGGGGGCATGGGAGACCCAGTACTTC. This codes for CASSELEGAWETQYF.

A single count supports this clone. The chain joins TRBV19 to TRBJ2-7; TRBD2 is a possible D gene (6 bases). Germline CDR1 reads LNHDA; CDR2 reads SQIVND (reference sequence). The V end was cut by 5 bases, the J end by 4 bases, with 12 bases between. The CDR3 loop spans 13 amino acids. Here the CDR3 reads CASSLEGRYEQYF. The CDR3 nucleotides read TGTGCCAGTAGTCTGGAGGGTCGGTACGAGCAGTACTTC.

This clone was observed once. The rearrangement joins TRBV7-2 to TRBJ2-7; TRBD2 agrees at 7 bases. Trimming at V came to 1 base and at J to 11 bases, leaving 11 bases not matched to a gene. The CDR3 is 14 residues long. Germline values: CDR1 SGHTA, CDR2 FQGNSA. The CDR3 reads CASSLEGTASGEYF. In DNA form, the CDR3 reads TGTGCCAGCAGCTTAGAAGGGACGGCTAGCGGAGAGTACTTC.

The chain uses TRBV7-2 and TRBJ2-6; weak D call: TRBD1 (6 bases). Germline CDR1 reads SGHTA; CDR2 reads FQGNSA. The CDR3 is 18 residues long. V dropped 7 bases and J dropped 4 bases, with 23 bases sitting between them. CDR3 nucleotide sequence: TGTGCCAGCACCGCGGGCCGGGACACCCTCTGGGGGGCCAACGTCCTGACTTTC. Amino acids: CASTAGRDTLWGANVLTF.

The chain has TRBV5-4 and TRBJ1-1; a weak D match, TRBD1 (5 bases). The germline V gene has CDR1 SGHNT and CDR2 YYREEE (reference sequence). Trimming removed 4 bases from V and 7 bases from J, with 14 bases in between. This CDR3 spans 13 amino acids. CDR3 DNA: TGTGCCAGCAGCGGGACCCTGGAAAGTGAAGCTTTCTTT. This codes for CASSGTLESEAFF.

The CDR3 reads CASSLLGQATDTQYF. In DNA, the CDR3 is TGTGCCAGCAGTTTACTGGGACAGGCCACAGATACGCAGTATTTT. This chain joins TRBV27 and TRBJ2-3; 8 nucleotides agree with TRBD1. The CDR3 consists of 15 residues. Trimming cost V 2 bases and J 2 bases; bases outside gene matches: 3. Germline CDR1 reads MNHEY; CDR2 reads SMNVEV (reference sequence).

The V and J genes are TRBV30 and TRBJ2-7; D gene ambiguous. Germline V lookup: CDR1 GTSNPN, CDR2 SVGIG (reference sequence). V shed 4 bases and J shed 2 bases, with 21 bases lying between them. CDR3 length: 16 residues. The CDR3 DNA reads TGTGCCTGGACTAAAAGGGAACCCAGGCGCCCCTACGAGCAGTACTTC. This codes for CAWTKREPRRPYEQYF.

This chain joins TRBV13 and TRBJ2-5; weak D call: TRBD2 (6 bases). Trimming took off 3 bases at V and 3 bases at J, with 11 bases between the two ends. This CDR3 region has 14 residues. Germline V gives CDR1 PRHDT, CDR2 FYEKMQ (reference sequence). CDR3 region: CASSLSWREETQYF. The CDR3 DNA follows: TGTGCCAGCAGCTTGAGCTGGAGGGAAGAGACCCAGTACTTC.